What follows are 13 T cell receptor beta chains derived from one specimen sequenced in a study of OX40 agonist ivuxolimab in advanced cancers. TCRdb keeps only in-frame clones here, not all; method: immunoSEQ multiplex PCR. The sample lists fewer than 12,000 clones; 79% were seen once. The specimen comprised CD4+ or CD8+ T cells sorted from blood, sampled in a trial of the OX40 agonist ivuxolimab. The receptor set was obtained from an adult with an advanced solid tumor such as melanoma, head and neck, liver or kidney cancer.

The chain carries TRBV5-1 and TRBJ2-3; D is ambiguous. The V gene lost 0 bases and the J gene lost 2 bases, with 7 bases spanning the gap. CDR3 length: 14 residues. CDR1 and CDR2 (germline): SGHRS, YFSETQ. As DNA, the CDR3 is TGCGCCAGCAGCTTGGTTACACTCACAGATACGCAGTATTTT. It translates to CASSLVTLTDTQYF.

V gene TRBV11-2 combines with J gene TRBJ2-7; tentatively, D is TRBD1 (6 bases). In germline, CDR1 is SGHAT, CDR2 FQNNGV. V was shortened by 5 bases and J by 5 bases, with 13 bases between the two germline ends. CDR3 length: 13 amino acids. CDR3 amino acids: CASSKQGFDEQYF. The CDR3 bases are TGTGCCAGCAGCAAACAGGGATTTGACGAGCAGTACTTC.

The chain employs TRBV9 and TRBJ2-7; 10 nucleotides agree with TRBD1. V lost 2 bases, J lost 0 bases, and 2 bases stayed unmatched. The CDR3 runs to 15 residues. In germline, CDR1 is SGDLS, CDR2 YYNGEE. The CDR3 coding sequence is TGTGCCAGCAGCGTGACAGGGGGCACCTCCTACGAGCAGTACTTC. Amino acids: CASSVTGGTSYEQYF.

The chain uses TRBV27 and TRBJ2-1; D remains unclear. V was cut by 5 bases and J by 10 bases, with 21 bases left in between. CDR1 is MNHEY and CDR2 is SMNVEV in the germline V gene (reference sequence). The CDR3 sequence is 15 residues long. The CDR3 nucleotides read TGTGCCAGCAGTCCCACCCCGGACGGCCCTCTGGAGCAGTTCTTC. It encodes CASSPTPDGPLEQFF.

For the CDR3, the DNA is TGTGCCAGCAGCCATCCGACAGGGGCAGAATTGGCCTATGGCTACACCTTC. Protein product: CASSHPTGAELAYGYTF. V and J are TRBV4-2 and TRBJ1-2; TRBD1 agrees at 8 bases. CDR1 LGHNA and CDR2 YNFKEQ come from the germline V gene. The CDR3 totals 17 residues. J was trimmed by 4 bases and V by 3 bases; bases with no gene match: 13.

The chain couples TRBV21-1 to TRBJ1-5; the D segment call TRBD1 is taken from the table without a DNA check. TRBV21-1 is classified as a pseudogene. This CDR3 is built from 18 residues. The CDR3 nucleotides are TGTGCCAGCAATCCGACAGGGGGCAGGGAGCTTGGCAATCAGCCCCAGCATTTT. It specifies CASNPTGGRELGNQPQHF.

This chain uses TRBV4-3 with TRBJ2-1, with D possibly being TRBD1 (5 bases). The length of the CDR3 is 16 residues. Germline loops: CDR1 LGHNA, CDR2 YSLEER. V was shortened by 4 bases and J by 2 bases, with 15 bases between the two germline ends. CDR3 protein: CASSPRESPTYNEQFF. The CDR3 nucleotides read TGCGCCAGCAGCCCCAGGGAAAGCCCTACCTACAATGAGCAGTTCTTC.

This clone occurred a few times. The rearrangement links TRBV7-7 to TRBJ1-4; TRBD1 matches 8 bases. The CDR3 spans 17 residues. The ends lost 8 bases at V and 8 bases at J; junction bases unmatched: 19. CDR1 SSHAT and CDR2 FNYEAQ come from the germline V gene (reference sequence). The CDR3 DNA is TGTGCCAGCCAATCAACAACTTTCGACAGGGGCGTCGAAAAACTGTTTTTT. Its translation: CASQSTTFDRGVEKLFF.

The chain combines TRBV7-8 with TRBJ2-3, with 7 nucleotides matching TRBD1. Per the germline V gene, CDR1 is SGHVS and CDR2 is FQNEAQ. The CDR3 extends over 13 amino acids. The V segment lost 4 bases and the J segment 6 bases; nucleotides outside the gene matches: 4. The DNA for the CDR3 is TGTGCCAGCAGCTCGAGGGGGCCGGATACGCAGTATTTT. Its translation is CASSSRGPDTQYF.

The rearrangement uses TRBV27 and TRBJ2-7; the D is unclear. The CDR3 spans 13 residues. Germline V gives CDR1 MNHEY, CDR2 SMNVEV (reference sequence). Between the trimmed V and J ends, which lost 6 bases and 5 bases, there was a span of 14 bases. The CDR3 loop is CASSLKWAHEQYF. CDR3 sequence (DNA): TGTGCCAGCAGCCTCAAATGGGCACACGAGCAGTACTTC.

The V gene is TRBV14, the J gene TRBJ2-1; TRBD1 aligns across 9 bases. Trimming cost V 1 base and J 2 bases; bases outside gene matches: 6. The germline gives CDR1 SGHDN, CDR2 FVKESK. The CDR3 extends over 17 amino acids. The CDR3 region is CASSQGPDRGTYNEQFF. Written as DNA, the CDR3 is TGTGCCAGCAGCCAAGGGCCGGACAGGGGTACCTACAATGAGCAGTTCTTC. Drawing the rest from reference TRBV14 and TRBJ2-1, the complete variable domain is EAGVTQFPSHSVIEKGQTVTLRCDPISGHDNLYWYRRVMGKEIKFLLHFVKESKQDESGMPNNRFLAERTGGTYSTLKVQPAELEDSGVYFCASSQGPDRGTYNEQFFGPGTRLTVL.

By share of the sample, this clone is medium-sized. For the CDR3, the DNA is TGTGCCAGAAGCCTTCAGCACATTCAGTACTTC. Amino acid sequence: CARSLQHIQYF. The chain employs TRBV5-3 and TRBJ2-4; no clear D gene. TRBV5-3 carries the ORF label, with uncertain function. This CDR3 is 11 amino acids long. V lost 4 bases to trimming and J lost 8 bases, with 7 bases between them.

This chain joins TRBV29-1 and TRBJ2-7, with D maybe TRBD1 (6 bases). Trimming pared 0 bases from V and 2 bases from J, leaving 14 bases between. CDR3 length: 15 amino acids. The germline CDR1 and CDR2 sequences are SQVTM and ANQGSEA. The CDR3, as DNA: TGCAGCGTTGAAGAAAATTCAGGGGCTACCTACGAGCAGTACTTC. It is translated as CSVEENSGATYEQYF.